This T cell receptor (beta chain) was observed in a study of T cell changes during pregnancy in multiple sclerosis. The assay was immunoSEQ multiplex PCR, and TCRdb's table has in-frame clones only and misses some. Among 65,000 to 75,000 clones listed, roughly nine tenths were seen once. There are 12 residues in the CDR3. V dropped 7 bases and J dropped 8 bases, with 11 bases sitting between them. Germline values: CDR1 SNHLY, CDR2 FYNNEI. The sequence derives from a female donor with multiple sclerosis, enrolled in a pregnancy study. The chain uses TRBV2 and TRBJ1-4, with D hard to call. The sample in question was peripheral blood, obtained in the second trimester of pregnancy. CDR3: CASKETSEKLFF. In DNA form, the CDR3 reads TGTGCCAGCAAGGAGACCTCGGAAAAACTGTTTTTT.